The next 10 T cell receptor beta chains were all read from a single sample in a study of T cell responses to AZD1222 COVID-19 vaccine. Clones were read by immunoSEQ multiplex PCR, and TCRdb kept only the in-frame ones, dropping some. The table has about 66,000 clones, roughly 78% seen once; the top ten hold over 20%. Sequenced material: peripheral blood, taken on day 0 of MenACWY control vaccination. The receptors come from an adult in good health.

This rearrangement joins TRBV11-2 to TRBJ1-4; D gene uncertain. The CDR3 is made up of 13 amino acids. With 0 bases removed from V and 5 bases from J, the gap between germline ends came to 4 bases. Germline assignment: CDR1 SGHAT and CDR2 FQNNGV. The CDR3 protein is CASSLEKNEKLFF. CDR3 DNA: TGTGCCAGCAGCTTAGAAAAGAATGAAAAACTGTTTTTT.

This clone has just a few counts. This rearrangement joins TRBV7-2 to TRBJ1-5; D remains unclear. Germline V lookup: CDR1 SGHTA, CDR2 FQGNSA. Trimming pared 1 base from V and 7 bases from J, leaving 11 bases between. The CDR3 length is 14 residues. The CDR3 spells CASSLGASAQPQHF. CDR3 sequence (DNA): TGTGCCAGCAGCTTAGGGGCTTCGGCCCAGCCCCAGCATTTT.

The rearrangement uses TRBV2 and TRBJ2-5; 7 bases fit TRBD2. Germline CDR1 and CDR2: SNHLY and FYNNEI. This CDR3 contains 14 residues. Trimming cost V 6 bases and J 0 bases; bases outside gene matches: 4. The CDR3 region has the DNA TGTGCCAGCAGCGTGGGGGGGTACCAAGAGACCCAGTACTTC. Translating it yields CASSVGGYQETQYF.

V is TRBV28 and J is TRBJ1-5, with D unclear. Between the trimmed V and J ends, which lost 7 bases and 2 bases, there was a span of 6 bases. The CDR3 runs to 12 residues. From germline, CDR1 is MDHEN and CDR2 SYDVKM. CDR3 DNA sequence: TGTGCCAGCAAAGTGGGCAATCAGCCCCAGCATTTT. Amino acids: CASKVGNQPQHF.

This chain uses TRBV28 with TRBJ1-1, with no clear D. Per germline, CDR1 MDHEN and CDR2 SYDVKM. CDR3 length: 14 residues. Trimming removed 4 bases from V and 0 bases from J, with 9 bases in between. The CDR3 DNA follows: TGTGCCAGCAGTTCCGTTATGATGAACACTGAAGCTTTCTTT. Protein: CASSSVMMNTEAFF.

The rearrangement joins TRBV30 to TRBJ2-1; 7 nucleotides match TRBD1. Germline values: CDR1 GTSNPN, CDR2 SVGIG (reference sequence). This CDR3 region has 13 residues. The V segment lost 2 bases and the J segment 7 bases; nucleotides outside the gene matches: 5. The chain's CDR3 is CAWSKGAENEQFF. The CDR3 DNA follows: TGTGCCTGGAGTAAGGGGGCAGAGAATGAGCAGTTCTTC. Complete variable domain (other parts from reference TRBV30 and TRBJ2-1): SQTIHQWPATLVQPVGSPLSLECTVEGTSNPNLYWYRQAAGRGLQLLFYSVGIGQISSEVPQNLSASRPQDRQFILSSKKLLLSDSGFYLCAWSKGAENEQFFGPGTRLTVL.

This clone was counted a few times. The chain carries TRBV5-1 and TRBJ2-7; TRBD2 matches 12 bases. V lost 0 bases to trimming and J lost 2 bases; unmatched junction nucleotides: 0. Germline V gene data show CDR1 as SGHRS and CDR2 as YFSETQ. This CDR3 is built from 15 residues. In nucleotides, the CDR3 is TGCGCCAGCAGCTTGGGACTAGCGGGGGCCTACGAGCAGTACTTC. Its protein product is CASSLGLAGAYEQYF.

This clone was seen more than once but under ten times. V is TRBV7-9 and J is TRBJ1-2, with 10 nucleotides matching TRBD1. J lost 3 bases, V lost 6 bases, and 10 bases had no gene match. The CDR3 is 16 residues long. CDR1 SEHNR and CDR2 FQNEAQ come from the germline V gene (reference sequence). CDR3: CASSPLGTGVDYGYTF. In nucleotides, the CDR3 is TGTGCCAGCAGTCCTCTCGGGACAGGGGTCGACTATGGCTACACCTTC.

The rearrangement links TRBV6-6 to TRBJ2-7; 10 bases are shared with TRBD2. This CDR3 has 14 residues. After removal of 6 bases from V and 6 bases from J, the junction contained 8 bases not matched to a gene. CDR1 is MNHNY and CDR2 is SVGAGI in the germline V gene (reference sequence). The CDR3 DNA reads TGTGCCAGCAGCCCCGGGACTAGCGTCTCCGAGCAGTACTTC. It is translated as CASSPGTSVSEQYF.

This rearrangement joins TRBV7-8 to TRBJ2-3; maybe TRBD1 (6 bases). CDR3 length equals 15 residues. Per the germline V gene, CDR1 is SGHVS and CDR2 is FQNEAQ. V was clipped by 3 bases and J by 1 base, with 11 bases between them. This CDR3 reads CASSFRRGGTDTQYF. The CDR3 coding sequence is TGTGCCAGCAGCTTTCGCAGGGGTGGCACAGATACGCAGTATTTT.